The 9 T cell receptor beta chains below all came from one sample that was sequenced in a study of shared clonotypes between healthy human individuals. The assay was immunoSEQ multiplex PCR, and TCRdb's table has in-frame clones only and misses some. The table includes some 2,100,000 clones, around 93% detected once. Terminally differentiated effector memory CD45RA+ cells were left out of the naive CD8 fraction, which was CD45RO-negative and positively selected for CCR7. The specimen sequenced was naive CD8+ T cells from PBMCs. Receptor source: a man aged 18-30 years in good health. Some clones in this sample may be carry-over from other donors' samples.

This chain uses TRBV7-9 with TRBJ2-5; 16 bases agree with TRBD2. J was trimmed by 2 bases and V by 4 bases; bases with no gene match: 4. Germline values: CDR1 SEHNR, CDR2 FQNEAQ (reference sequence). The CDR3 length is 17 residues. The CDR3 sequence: CASSWGLAGGQQETQYF. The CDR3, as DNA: TGTGCCAGCAGCTGGGGACTAGCGGGAGGGCAACAAGAGACCCAGTACTTC.

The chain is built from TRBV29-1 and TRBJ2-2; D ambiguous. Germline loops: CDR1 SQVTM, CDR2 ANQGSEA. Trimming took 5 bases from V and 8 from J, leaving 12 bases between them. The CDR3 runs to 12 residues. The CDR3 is CSVWDFIGELFF. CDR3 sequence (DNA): TGCAGCGTTTGGGATTTTATAGGGGAGCTGTTTTTT.

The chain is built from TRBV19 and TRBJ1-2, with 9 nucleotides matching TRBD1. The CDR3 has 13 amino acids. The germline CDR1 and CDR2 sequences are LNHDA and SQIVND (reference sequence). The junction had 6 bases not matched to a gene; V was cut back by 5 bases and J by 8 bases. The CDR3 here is CASSEWTGDGYTF. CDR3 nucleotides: TGTGCCAGTAGTGAATGGACAGGGGACGGCTACACCTTC.

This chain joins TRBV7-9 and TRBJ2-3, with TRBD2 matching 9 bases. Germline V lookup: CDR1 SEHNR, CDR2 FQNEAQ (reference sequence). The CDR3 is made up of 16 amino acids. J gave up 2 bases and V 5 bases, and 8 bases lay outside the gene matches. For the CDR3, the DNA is TGTGCCAGCAGCGAAGACGGGACTAGCTTCACAGATACGCAGTATTTT. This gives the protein CASSEDGTSFTDTQYF.

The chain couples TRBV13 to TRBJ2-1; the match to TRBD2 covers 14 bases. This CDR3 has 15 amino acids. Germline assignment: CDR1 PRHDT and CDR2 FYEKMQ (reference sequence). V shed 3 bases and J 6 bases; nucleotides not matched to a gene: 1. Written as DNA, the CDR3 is TGTGCCAGCAGCTTTGGACTAGCGGGGGGCAATGAGCAGTTCTTC. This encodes CASSFGLAGGNEQFF.

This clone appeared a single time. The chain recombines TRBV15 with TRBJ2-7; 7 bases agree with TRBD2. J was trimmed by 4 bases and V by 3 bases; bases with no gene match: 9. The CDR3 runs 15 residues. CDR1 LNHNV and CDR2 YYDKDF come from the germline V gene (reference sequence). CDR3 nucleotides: TGTGCCACCAGCAGCCGACTAGCAGATCCTTACGAGCAGTACTTC. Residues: CATSSRLADPYEQYF. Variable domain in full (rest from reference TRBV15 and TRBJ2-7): DAMVIQNPRYQVTQFGKPVTLSCSQTLNHNVMYWYQQKSSQAPKLLFHYYDKDFNNEADTPDNFQSRRPNTSFCFLDIRSPGLGDTAMYLCATSSRLADPYEQYFGPGTRLTVT.

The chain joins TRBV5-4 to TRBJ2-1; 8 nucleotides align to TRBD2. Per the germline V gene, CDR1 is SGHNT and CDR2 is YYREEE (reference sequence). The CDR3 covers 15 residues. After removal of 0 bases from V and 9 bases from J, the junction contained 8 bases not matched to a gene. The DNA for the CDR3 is TGTGCCAGCAGCTTGGGAGCGGGAGAGGGAGGTGAGCAGTTCTTC. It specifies CASSLGAGEGGEQFF.

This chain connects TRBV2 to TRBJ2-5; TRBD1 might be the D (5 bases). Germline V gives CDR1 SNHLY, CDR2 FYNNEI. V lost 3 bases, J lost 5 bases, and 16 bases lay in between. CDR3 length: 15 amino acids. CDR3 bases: TGTGCCAGCAGTGAGCCAAGGAGACAGTCCGAGACCCAGTACTTC. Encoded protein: CASSEPRRQSETQYF.

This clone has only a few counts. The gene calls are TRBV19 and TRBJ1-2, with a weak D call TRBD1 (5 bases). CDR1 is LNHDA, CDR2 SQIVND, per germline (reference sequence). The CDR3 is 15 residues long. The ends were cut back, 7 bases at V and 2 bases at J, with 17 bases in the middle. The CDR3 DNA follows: TGTGCCAGTACCGACGCCAGGGTCACCAACTATGGCTACACCTTC. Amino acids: CASTDARVTNYGYTF.